Listed below are T cell receptor beta chains from one sample, sequenced in a study of T cell changes during pregnancy in multiple sclerosis. TCRdb keeps only in-frame clones here, not all; method: immunoSEQ multiplex PCR. The sample has under 150,000 clones, roughly 95% seen once. The sample in question was peripheral blood, obtained after pregnancy. These receptors originate from a female donor with multiple sclerosis, enrolled in a pregnancy study. The CDR3 runs from the conserved cysteine through the conserved F or W. The order of the fields is CDR3 protein, CDR3 DNA, V gene, D gene, clone size, J gene. D genes are given only for firm matches. A clone size is listed for some rows: how often the clone was seen (once, few, many), or a class if it is expanded.

cdr3_aa: CSVDRPWRGSRRYNEQFF; cdr3_nt: TGCAGCGTTGACAGGCCTTGGAGGGGCTCCCGACGGTACAATGAGCAGTTCTTC; v_call: TRBV29-1; d_call: NA; clone_size: NA; j_call: TRBJ2-1
cdr3_aa: CASSLAGGGLQGQPQHF; cdr3_nt: TGTGCCAGCAGCTTAGCGGGGGGAGGGCTCCAGGGTCAGCCCCAGCATTTT; v_call: TRBV7-8; d_call: NA; clone_size: NA; j_call: TRBJ1-5
cdr3_aa: CASSLTGDMNTEAFF; cdr3_nt: TGCGCCAGCAGCCTCACAGGGGACATGAACACTGAAGCTTTCTTT; v_call: TRBV4-3; d_call: TRBD1; clone_size: few; j_call: TRBJ1-1
cdr3_aa: CASSPGVLASYEQYF; cdr3_nt: TGCGCCAGCAGCCCTGGAGTTCTTGCGTCCTACGAGCAGTACTTC; v_call: TRBV5-1; d_call: NA; clone_size: NA; j_call: TRBJ2-7
cdr3_aa: CASSRSPTGELFF; cdr3_nt: TGTGCCAGCAGTAGGAGTCCGACCGGGGAGCTGTTTTTT; v_call: TRBV9; d_call: NA; clone_size: NA; j_call: TRBJ2-2
cdr3_aa: CASSLGLLESTQYF; cdr3_nt: TGCGCCAGCAGCCTTGGACTACTGGAGTCTACGCAGTATTTT; v_call: TRBV5-1; d_call: NA; clone_size: NA; j_call: TRBJ2-3
cdr3_aa: CASSVGASSHEQFF; cdr3_nt: TGTGCCAGCAGCGTAGGCGCGAGCTCCCATGAGCAGTTCTTC; v_call: TRBV9; d_call: NA; clone_size: NA; j_call: TRBJ2-1
cdr3_aa: CASSPRPGLNTEAFF; cdr3_nt: TGTGCCAGCTCACCTAGGCCAGGTCTGAACACTGAAGCTTTCTTT; v_call: TRBV18; d_call: NA; clone_size: few; j_call: TRBJ1-1
cdr3_aa: CASSWQGITGNTIYF; cdr3_nt: TGTGCCAGCAGTTGGCAGGGGATCACTGGAAACACCATATATTTT; v_call: TRBV28; d_call: NA; clone_size: NA; j_call: TRBJ1-3
cdr3_aa: CASSSLAGGHYEQYF; cdr3_nt: TGTGCCAGCAGTTCACTAGCGGGAGGGCATTACGAGCAGTACTTC; v_call: TRBV6-5; d_call: TRBD2; clone_size: NA; j_call: TRBJ2-7
cdr3_aa: CASTEEGDNEAFF; cdr3_nt: TGTGCCAGTACCGAAGAAGGAGATAATGAAGCTTTCTTT; v_call: TRBV19; d_call: NA; clone_size: NA; j_call: TRBJ1-1
cdr3_aa: CASSVIPGTDTQYF; cdr3_nt: TGTGCCAGCAGCGTAATCCCCGGCACAGATACGCAGTATTTT; v_call: TRBV9; d_call: NA; clone_size: NA; j_call: TRBJ2-3
cdr3_aa: CASSLGSGAGVDYGYTF; cdr3_nt: TGTGCCAGCAGCTTAGGCTCAGGGGCGGGGGTGGACTATGGCTACACCTTC; v_call: TRBV7-2; d_call: NA; clone_size: once; j_call: TRBJ1-2
cdr3_aa: CASGPTSGRGHTGELFF; cdr3_nt: TGTGCCAGCGGCCCGACTAGCGGGAGGGGGCACACCGGGGAGCTGTTTTTT; v_call: TRBV7-6; d_call: TRBD2; clone_size: NA; j_call: TRBJ2-2
cdr3_aa: CASSLIADRGPPGSYEQYF; cdr3_nt: TGTGCCAGCTCCCTAATCGCGGACAGGGGACCCCCTGGCTCCTACGAGCAGTACTTC; v_call: TRBV18; d_call: TRBD1; clone_size: NA; j_call: TRBJ2-7
cdr3_aa: CASSLLTSGASSGANVLTF; cdr3_nt: TGTGCCAGCAGCTTACTAACTAGCGGGGCAAGCTCTGGGGCCAACGTCCTGACTTTC; v_call: TRBV7-9; d_call: TRBD2; clone_size: NA; j_call: TRBJ2-6
cdr3_aa: CASSPRTGGHEQYF; cdr3_nt: TGTGCCAGCAGCCCTCGGACAGGGGGGCACGAGCAGTACTTC; v_call: TRBV13; d_call: TRBD1; clone_size: NA; j_call: TRBJ2-7
cdr3_aa: CASSFLGSVGVEQYF; cdr3_nt: TGTGCCAGCAGTTTCCTCGGGTCCGTTGGCGTCGAGCAGTACTTC; v_call: TRBV27; d_call: NA; clone_size: NA; j_call: TRBJ2-7
cdr3_aa: CASSERWTGVGNIQYF; cdr3_nt: TGTGCCAGCAGTGAAAGGTGGACAGGGGTGGGAAACATTCAGTACTTC; v_call: TRBV2; d_call: TRBD1; clone_size: few; j_call: TRBJ2-4
cdr3_aa: CASSLTDYPSYEQYF; cdr3_nt: TGTGCCAGCAGCTTAACGGACTACCCTTCCTACGAGCAGTACTTC; v_call: TRBV7-9; d_call: NA; clone_size: once; j_call: TRBJ2-7
cdr3_aa: CAISDRDRGAYNEQFF; cdr3_nt: TGTGCCATCAGTGACCGGGACAGGGGAGCCTACAATGAGCAGTTCTTC; v_call: TRBV10-3; d_call: TRBD1; clone_size: NA; j_call: TRBJ2-1
cdr3_aa: CSVEVAGVLSDEQFF; cdr3_nt: TGCAGCGTTGAAGTAGCGGGGGTCCTCTCCGATGAGCAGTTCTTC; v_call: TRBV29-1; d_call: TRBD2; clone_size: NA; j_call: TRBJ2-1
cdr3_aa: CASSYGHTGGETQYF; cdr3_nt: TGTGCTAGCAGCTACGGACACACCGGGGGAGAGACCCAGTACTTC; v_call: TRBV7-7; d_call: NA; clone_size: once; j_call: TRBJ2-5
cdr3_aa: CASSPPRQAGNTIYF; cdr3_nt: TGTGCCAGCAGTCCACCCCGACAGGCTGGAAACACCATATATTTT; v_call: TRBV21-1; d_call: NA; clone_size: NA; j_call: TRBJ1-3